One sample yielded the 21 T cell receptor beta chains listed below, sequenced in a study of T cell clonality in common variable immunodeficiency. Notes on the study in general: Fewer deletions and N-nucleotide insertions were reportedly seen in common variable immunodeficiency TCR beta sequences.

Antigens for these TCRs are unknown. Data came from immunoSEQ multiplex PCR; TCRdb stores just in-frame clones and leaves some out. The sample has 25,000 or so clones, none seen only once. Sequencing input: peripheral blood mononuclear cells. The receptors shown here come from a human donor with common variable immunodeficiency.

Turning to this clone: From the germline J gene comes the end of the CDR3, since the read stops 3 residues before it. This sequence joins TRBV16 and TRBJ2-1; TRBD1 matches 7 bases. With 5 bases clipped from V and 2 bases from J, the junction kept 6 bases outside the gene matches. The CDR3 spans 15 residues. Germline-derived CDR1 and CDR2 are KGHSY and FQNENV. The sequenced CDR3 bases are TGTGCCAGCAGCGATGGGACAGTGCCCTACAATGAG. It yields the protein CASSDGTVPYNE. The complete CDR3 protein is CASSDGTVPYNEQFF.

This clone was detected ten times or more. The read falls 3 residues short of the CDR3 end, and the missing part is taken from the germline J gene. The V and J genes are TRBV5-1 and TRBJ1-2; 10 bases agree with TRBD1. V lost 0 bases, J lost 7 bases, and 3 bases stayed unmatched. This CDR3 spans 14 amino acids. Germline values: CDR1 SGHRS, CDR2 YFSETQ. The CDR3 bases that were read are TGCGCCAGCAGCTTGGTGGACAGGGGGGGTGGC. Translation gives CASSLVDRGGG. The complete CDR3 reads CASSLVDRGGGYTF.

This clone was detected ten times or more. CDR3 DNA (partial): TGTGCCAGCAGCTCCGGGGATACG. Translation: CASSSGDT. The whole CDR3 sequence is CASSSGDTQYF. V and J are TRBV14 and TRBJ2-3; unclear D gene. Read data end 3 residues before the CDR3 end; the end is taken from the germline J gene. Trimming removed 5 bases from V and 6 bases from J, with 6 bases in between. Germline V gene sequence: CDR1 SGHDN, CDR2 FVKESK. The CDR3 loop spans 11 amino acids.

This clone was picked up many times. The CDR3 goes on 3 residues after the read ends, and that part is filled in from the germline J gene. The gene calls are TRBV29-1 and TRBJ2-2; TRBD1 matches 8 bases. The CDR3 is 13 residues long. V lost 6 bases, J lost 6 bases, and 6 bases stayed unmatched. Germline CDR1 is SQVTM and CDR2 is ANQGSEA. Here the CDR3 reads CSVWTGPSGELFF. The sequenced part of the CDR3 DNA is TGCAGCGTGTGGACAGGGCCATCCGGGGAG.

Concerning this clone itself: Sequencing ends 3 residues short of the CDR3 end; the germline J gene provides the rest. The chain uses TRBV6-2 or TRBV6-3 and TRBJ2-3; D possibly corresponds to TRBD1 (5 bases). The CDR3 sequence is 12 residues long. Trimming cost V 3 bases and J 5 bases, with 6 bases left between them. Germline CDR1 and CDR2: MNHEY and SVGEGT. CDR3 region: CASSYDRDTQYF. CDR3 DNA, as far as it was read: TGTGCCAGCAGTTATGACAGAGATACG.

This clone was recorded many times. Read coverage stops 3 residues before the CDR3 terminus; the germline J gene supplies the remainder. This sequence joins TRBV7-2 and TRBJ1-1; the match to TRBD1 covers 7 bases. The germline V gene encodes CDR1 SGHTA and CDR2 FQGNSA. The CDR3 length is 11 residues. The part of the CDR3 DNA that was read is TGTGCCAGCAGCCTGCAGGGGGAG. Translation: CASSLQGE. The whole CDR3 reads CASSLQGEAFF.

On this clone: The CDR3 end lies 3 residues beyond the end of the read and is filled in from the germline J gene. The genes are TRBV2 and TRBJ1-6; 10 bases align to TRBD1. J was trimmed by 9 bases and V by 6 bases; bases with no gene match: 8. The CDR3 is made up of 15 amino acids. Germline lookup yields CDR1 SNHLY and CDR2 FYNNEI. Incomplete CDR3 DNA: TGTGCCAGCAGAGGACGGGACAGGGGTTCTTCACCC. This sequence encodes CASRGRDRGSSP. The whole CDR3 is CASRGRDRGSSPLHF.

The part of the CDR3 DNA that was read is TGTGCCAGCAGCTTAACCCCGGGGGTAGCGTCTGGGGCCAACGTC. Protein sequence: CASSLTPGVASGANV. The whole CDR3 is CASSLTPGVASGANVLTF. The chain links TRBV7-3 to TRBJ2-6; perhaps TRBD2 as D (6 bases). The CDR3 end is not reached by the read, which stops 3 residues before it; the germline J gene fills it in. Germline V gene sequence: CDR1 SGHTA, CDR2 FQGTGA. Trimming shortened V by 0 bases and J by 1 base, and 13 bases separated the two germline ends. The CDR3 sequence is 18 residues long.

This clone was found many times. The read is 3 residues too short to cover the CDR3 end, so that end is filled in from the germline J gene. The V and J genes are TRBV5-1 and TRBJ2-5; D not certain. CDR1 is SGHRS, CDR2 YFSETQ, per germline. CDR3 length equals 16 residues. The V end lost 1 base, the J end lost 1 base, and 14 bases lay between the germline ends. CDR3 bases read: TGCGCCAGCAGCTTGCGGATAGCCGATCTCCAAGAGACC. It is translated as CASSLRIADLQET. In full, the CDR3 is CASSLRIADLQETQYF.

In its sample, this clone was seen a few times. A read error is possible here, since a much larger clone lies one base away. CDR3 in amino acids: CASSFVAKQPQHF. The CDR3 bases that were read are TGTGCCAGCAGTTTTGTAGCGAAGCAGCCC. The rearrangement links TRBV6-2 or TRBV6-3 to TRBJ1-5; D gene ambiguous. The read gets to within 3 residues of the CDR3 end, and the germline J gene fills in the rest. Germline V gene data show CDR1 as MNHEY and CDR2 as SVGEGT. With 4 bases removed from V and 7 bases from J, the gap between germline ends came to 11 bases. CDR3 length: 13 residues.

There are many counts of this clone. The read ends 3 residues before the CDR3 terminus; that terminus is restored from the germline J gene. The chain links TRBV5-1 to TRBJ2-1; D perhaps matches TRBD2 (5 bases). V was trimmed by 4 bases and J by 2 bases, leaving 19 bases between them. Germline CDR1 and CDR2: SGHRS and YFSETQ. The CDR3 totals 17 residues. Here the CDR3 reads CASSPGWVLPPYNEQFF. The CDR3 DNA, read in part, is TGCGCCAGCAGCCCGGGGTGGGTCCTACCTCCCTACAATGAG.

With respect to this clone: The read ends 3 residues shy of where the CDR3 ends; the end is completed using the germline J gene. The genes are TRBV11-3 and TRBJ2-7; 11 nucleotides match TRBD1. The V gene end was trimmed by 5 bases and the J gene end by 6 bases; junction bases not matched to a gene: 6. This CDR3 contains 14 residues. Germline CDR1 and CDR2: SGHNT and YENEEA. The DNA read from the CDR3 is TGTGCCAGCAGCCGGACAGGGGGCTTGGGCGAG. Its translation is CASSRTGGLGE. The whole CDR3 sequence is CASSRTGGLGEQYF.

On this clone: With the read ending 3 residues before the CDR3 end, the germline J gene is used to fill in that end. The J gene is TRBJ2-7, the V gene TRBV5-4; possibly TRBD2 for D (7 bases). The ends were cut back, 3 bases at V and 4 bases at J, with 14 bases in the middle. Germline V gene sequence: CDR1 SGHNT, CDR2 YYREEE (reference sequence). The CDR3 is 14 residues long. CDR3 DNA (partial): TGTGCCAGCAGCTCGCCGGGGGGCGGGTACGAG. It codes for CASSSPGGGYE. In full, the CDR3 is CASSSPGGGYEQYF. The full variable domain, with the rest looked up from reference TRBV5-4 and TRBJ2-7, is ETGVTQSPTHLIKTRGQQVTLRCSSQSGHNTVSWYQQALGQGPQFIFQYYREEENGRGNFPPRFSGLQFPNYSSELNVNALELDDSALYLCASSSPGGGYEQYFGPGTRLTVT.

This clone was picked up many times. The observed sequence ends 3 residues before the CDR3 terminus, with the missing tail filled in from the germline J gene. The rearrangement joins TRBV5-6 to TRBJ2-1, with TRBD2 identical over 15 bases. From germline, CDR1 is SGHDT and CDR2 YYEEEE. J gave up 9 bases and V 3 bases, and 1 base lay outside the gene matches. The CDR3 length is 14 residues. Here the CDR3 reads CASSWGLAGGEQFF. Incomplete CDR3 DNA: TGTGCCAGCAGCTGGGGACTAGCGGGGGGTGAG.

This clone was observed at least ten times. Sequencing ends 3 residues short of the CDR3 end; the germline J gene provides the rest. V is TRBV12-3 or TRBV12-4 and J is TRBJ2-5; D perhaps matches TRBD1 (5 bases). The CDR3 is 11 amino acids. Trimming shortened V by 6 bases and J by 7 bases, and 9 bases separated the two germline ends. The CDR3 sequence is CASRVQGTQYF. The DNA read from the CDR3 is TGTGCCAGCAGGGTCCAGGGGACC.

This clone was counted ten times or more. The CDR3 end is not reached by the read, which stops 3 residues before it; the germline J gene fills it in. The rearrangement uses TRBV28 and TRBJ2-1, with 9 nucleotides matching TRBD2. The CDR3 loop spans 15 amino acids. Per the germline V gene, CDR1 is MDHEN and CDR2 is SYDVKM. The J segment lost 9 bases and the V segment lost 4 bases, leaving 10 bases of the junction unmatched. The CDR3 region is CASSYSGTSRSEQFF. The DNA read from the CDR3 is TGTGCCAGCAGTTACTCCGGGACTAGCAGAAGTGAG.

Points on this clone: Read data end 3 residues before the CDR3 end; the end is taken from the germline J gene. The rearrangement joins TRBV16 to TRBJ2-1; 7 bases fit TRBD2. Germline V lookup: CDR1 KGHSY, CDR2 FQNENV. Germline trimming cut 4 bases from V and 8 bases from J; bases unmatched to any gene: 2. The CDR3 is made up of 12 amino acids. The sequenced part of the CDR3 DNA is TGTGCCAGCAGCCGTGGGGGGGATGAG. Translated: CASSRGGDE. The full CDR3 protein reads CASSRGGDEQFF.

This clone was observed many times. The CDR3 end lies 3 residues beyond the end of the read and is filled in from the germline J gene. The chain combines TRBV5-1 with TRBJ1-2; 8 bases align to TRBD1. The V gene's germline CDR1 is SGHRS and CDR2 YFSETQ. The CDR3 contains 13 residues. The trim removed 4 bases at V and 6 bases at J, leaving 5 bases unmatched. The CDR3 sequence: CASSADRGNGYTF. The sequenced CDR3 bases are TGCGCCAGCAGCGCCGACAGGGGAAATGGC.

This clone was counted ten times or more. The missing CDR3 end, 3 residues past where the read stops, is filled in from the germline J gene. The chain combines TRBV5-1 with TRBJ2-5, with TRBD2 identical over 8 bases. This CDR3 comprises 15 residues. J gave up 5 bases and V 0 bases, and 6 bases lay outside the gene matches. Germline CDR1 reads SGHRS; CDR2 reads YFSETQ. The sequenced CDR3 bases are TGCGCCAGCAGCTTGGAGGGGACTAGGGGGGAGACC. The encoded protein is CASSLEGTRGET. The full CDR3 sequence reads CASSLEGTRGETQYF.

Here the CDR3 reads CASSMGIGGPSGRLGAYNEQFF. The CDR3 DNA, read in part, is TGTGCCAGTAGTATGGGAATTGGTGGCCCTAGCGGGAGATTAGGCGCCTACAATGAG. This chain connects TRBV19 to TRBJ2-1; 10 bases map to TRBD2. Read data end 3 residues before the CDR3 end; the end is taken from the germline J gene. CDR3 length: 22 amino acids. After removal of 3 bases from V and 2 bases from J, the junction contained 22 bases not matched to a gene. Per germline, CDR1 LNHDA and CDR2 SQIVND (reference sequence).

This clone was counted only a few times. Sequencing ends 3 residues short of the CDR3 end; the germline J gene provides the rest. The V and J genes are TRBV5-1 and TRBJ2-7, with D unresolved. The CDR3 totals 13 residues. The V and J ends lost 0 bases and 3 bases respectively, with 7 bases between them. Germline V gives CDR1 SGHRS, CDR2 YFSETQ. The CDR3 DNA, read in part, is TGCGCCAGCAGCTTGGGAAGTAGCTACGAG. This translates into CASSLGSSYE. The whole CDR3 sequence reads CASSLGSSYEQYF.